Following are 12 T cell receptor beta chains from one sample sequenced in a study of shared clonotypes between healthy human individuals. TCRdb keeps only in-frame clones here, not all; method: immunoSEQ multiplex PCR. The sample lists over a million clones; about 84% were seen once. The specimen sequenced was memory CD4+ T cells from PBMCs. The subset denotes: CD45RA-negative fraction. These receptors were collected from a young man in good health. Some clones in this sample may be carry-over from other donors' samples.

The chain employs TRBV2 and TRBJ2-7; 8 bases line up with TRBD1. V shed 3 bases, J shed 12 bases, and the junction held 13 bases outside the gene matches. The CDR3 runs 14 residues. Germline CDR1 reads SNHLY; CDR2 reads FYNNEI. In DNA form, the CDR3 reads TGTGCCAGCAGTGAGGAGTGGCAGGGGGCCCCAGGGTACTTC. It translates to CASSEEWQGAPGYF.

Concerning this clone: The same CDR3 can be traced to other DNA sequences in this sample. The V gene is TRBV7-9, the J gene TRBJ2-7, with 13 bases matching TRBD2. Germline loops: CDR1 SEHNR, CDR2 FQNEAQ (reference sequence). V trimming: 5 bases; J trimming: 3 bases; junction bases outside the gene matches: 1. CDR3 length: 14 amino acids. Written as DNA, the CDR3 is TGTGCCAGCAGCAGACTAGCGGGAGGCTACGAGCAGTACTTC. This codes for CASSRLAGGYEQYF.

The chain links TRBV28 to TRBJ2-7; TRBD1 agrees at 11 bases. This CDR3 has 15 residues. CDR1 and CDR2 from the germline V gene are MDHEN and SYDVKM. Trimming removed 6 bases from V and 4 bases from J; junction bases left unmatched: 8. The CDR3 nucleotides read TGTGCCAGCAGAAGGGACAGGGGGTTTTTGTACGAGCAGTACTTC. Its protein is CASRRDRGFLYEQYF. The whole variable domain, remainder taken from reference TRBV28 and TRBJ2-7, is DVKVTQSSRYLVKRTGEKVFLECVQDMDHENMFWYRQDPGLGLRLIYFSYDVKMKEKGDIPEGYSVSREKKERFSLILESASTNQTSMYLCASRRDRGFLYEQYFGPGTRLTVT.

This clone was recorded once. This chain's CDR3 is CASSAVGSGFTYEQYF. CDR3 DNA sequence: TGTGCCAGCAGTGCAGTGGGTTCGGGGTTTACCTACGAGCAGTACTTC. The V and J genes are TRBV6-1 and TRBJ2-7, with D perhaps matching TRBD2 (5 bases). CDR1 is MNHNS, CDR2 SASEGT, per germline. The length of the CDR3 is 16 residues. The ends were cut back, 4 bases at V and 2 bases at J, with 18 bases in the middle.

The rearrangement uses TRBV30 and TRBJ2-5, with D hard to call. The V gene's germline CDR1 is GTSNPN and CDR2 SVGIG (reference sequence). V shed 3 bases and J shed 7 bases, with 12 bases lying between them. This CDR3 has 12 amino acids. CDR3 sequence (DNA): TGTGCCTGGAGATCCGGTCCTGGGACCCAGTACTTC. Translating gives CAWRSGPGTQYF. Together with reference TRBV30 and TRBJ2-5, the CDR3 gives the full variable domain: SQTIHQWPATLVQPVGSPLSLECTVEGTSNPNLYWYRQAAGRGLQLLFYSVGIGQISSEVPQNLSASRPQDRQFILSSKKLLLSDSGFYLCAWRSGPGTQYFGPGTRLLVL.

The CDR3 nucleotides read TGTGCCGGGTCAGGACAGGTCTTTGGCAATCAGCCCCAGCATTTT. It codes for CAGSGQVFGNQPQHF. The chain links TRBV6-1 to TRBJ1-5, with 7 bases lining up with TRBD1. V lost 11 bases and J lost 2; bases outside the gene matches: 12. CDR1 is MNHNS, CDR2 SASEGT, per germline. The CDR3 runs to 15 residues.

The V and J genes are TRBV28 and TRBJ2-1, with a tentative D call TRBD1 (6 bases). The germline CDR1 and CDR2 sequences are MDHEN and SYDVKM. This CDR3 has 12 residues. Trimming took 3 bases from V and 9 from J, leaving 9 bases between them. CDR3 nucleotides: TGTGCCAGCAGTTTGGGGACATTTGAGCAGTTCTTC. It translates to CASSLGTFEQFF.

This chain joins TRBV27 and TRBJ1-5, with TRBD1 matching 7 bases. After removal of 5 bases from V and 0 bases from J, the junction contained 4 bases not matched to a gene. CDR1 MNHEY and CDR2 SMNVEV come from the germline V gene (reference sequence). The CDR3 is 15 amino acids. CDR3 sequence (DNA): TGTGCCAGCAGTAGGGGACAGTATAGCAATCAGCCCCAGCATTTT. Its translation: CASSRGQYSNQPQHF.

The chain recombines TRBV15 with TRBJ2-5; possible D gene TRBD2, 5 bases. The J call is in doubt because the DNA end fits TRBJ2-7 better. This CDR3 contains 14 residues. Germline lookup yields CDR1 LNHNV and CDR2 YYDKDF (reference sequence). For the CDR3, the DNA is TGTGCCACCAGGAGGGAGCTGGGGAACTACGAGCAGTACTTC. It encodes CATRRELGNYEQYF.

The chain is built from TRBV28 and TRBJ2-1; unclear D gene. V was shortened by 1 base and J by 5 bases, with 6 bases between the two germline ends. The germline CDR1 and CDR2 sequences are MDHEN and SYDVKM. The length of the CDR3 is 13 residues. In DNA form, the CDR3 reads TGTGCCAGCAGTTTATACAGTCACAATGAGCAGTTCTTC. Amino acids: CASSLYSHNEQFF.

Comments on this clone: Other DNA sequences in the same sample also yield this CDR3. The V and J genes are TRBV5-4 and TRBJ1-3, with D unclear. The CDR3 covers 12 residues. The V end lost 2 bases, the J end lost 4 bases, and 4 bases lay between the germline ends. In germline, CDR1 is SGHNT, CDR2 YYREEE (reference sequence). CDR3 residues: CASSLQGNTIYF. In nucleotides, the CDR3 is TGTGCCAGCAGCTTACAGGGAAACACCATATATTTT.

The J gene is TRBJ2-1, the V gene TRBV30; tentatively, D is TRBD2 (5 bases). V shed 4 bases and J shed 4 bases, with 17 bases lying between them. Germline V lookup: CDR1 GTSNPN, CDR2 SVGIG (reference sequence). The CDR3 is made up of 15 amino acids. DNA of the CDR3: TGTGCCTGGAATCGTCTCCCTAGCAGGTACAATGAGCAGTTCTTC. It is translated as CAWNRLPSRYNEQFF.